These T cell receptor beta chains were read from a single sample in a study of OX40 agonist ivuxolimab in advanced cancers. Assay: immunoSEQ multiplex PCR; the TCRdb copy retains only in-frame clones and omits some. The listing records 20 to 25 clones. Here the sequenced sample was CD4+ or CD8+ T cells sorted from blood, taken in a trial of the OX40 agonist ivuxolimab. Every receptor here comes from an adult with an advanced solid tumor such as melanoma, head and neck, liver or kidney cancer. Both conserved end residues are part of each CDR3.

>TRBV21-1|17|TRBJ1-3
CASSVCSYNNARNTIYF
>TRBV11-3|18|TRBJ2-6
CASSAQPTQQSRANVLTF
>TRBV1|16|TRBJ1-2
CTSSRSLVRKTYGYTF
>TRBV6-7|18|TRBJ2-6
CASSAYERLQSRANVLTF
>TRBV7-3|18|TRBJ2-6
CASSMPPLPTKSGQRPDF